The 21 T cell receptor beta chains below were found in one sample sequenced in a study of post-analysis software for immune sequencing data. Overall study results and limits: Patients used four to six TRBV segments, including TRBV5-6, TRBV5-1 and TRBV20-1, more often than controls.

The antigens for these receptors are not known. Presence of unique molecular identifiers characterized the TCR beta cDNA libraries. In TCRdb, the PCR reads were re-called with MiXCR into one record per CDR3 protein. The sample includes 600,000 to 700,000 distinct CDR3 sequences, 55% to 70% of them seen just once. Sequences were obtained from blood. Receptors originate from a girl aged 2 to 9 with multiple sclerosis.

DNA for the CDR3: TGCGCCAGCAGTGAGCCGGGTCTTAGCCGGAAAAAGGGGGTGAATGAGCAGTTCTTC. Protein product: CASSEPGLSRKKGVNEQFF. This chain links TRBV10-2 with TRBJ2-1, with D possibly TRBD1 on 6 matching bases. The V gene lost 2 bases and the J gene lost 7 bases, with 27 bases spanning the gap. This CDR3 has 19 residues. Per the germline V gene, CDR1 is WSHSY and CDR2 is SAAADI.

This clonotype was counted a few times. The chain employs TRBV20-1 and TRBJ2-1, with 10 bases that match TRBD2. Germline CDR1 reads DFQATT; CDR2 reads SNEGSKA (reference sequence). Germline trimming cut 6 bases from V and 5 bases from J; bases unmatched to any gene: 4. The CDR3 loop spans 13 amino acids. This CDR3 reads CSASGRANNEQFF. CDR3 coding DNA: TGCAGTGCCAGCGGGAGGGCCAACAATGAGCAGTTCTTC.

This clonotype was detected a few times. The chain recombines TRBV20-1 with TRBJ2-7; weak D call: TRBD1 (6 bases). With 5 bases removed from V and 4 bases from J, the gap between germline ends came to 12 bases. Germline V gene sequence: CDR1 DFQATT, CDR2 SNEGSKA (reference sequence). The CDR3 extends over 12 amino acids. CDR3 DNA sequence: TGCAGTGCTTACAGGGATAATTACGAGCAGTACTTC. This encodes CSAYRDNYEQYF.

The rearrangement joins TRBV12-3 or TRBV12-4 to TRBJ2-1, with TRBD2 matching 10 bases. This CDR3 comprises 15 residues. V was pared by 5 bases and J by 4 bases, with 5 bases of the junction left unmatched. CDR3 amino acids: CASSVRTSGYNEQFF. The CDR3, as DNA: TGTGCCAGCAGTGTTCGGACTAGCGGTTACAATGAGCAGTTCTTC.

This chain links TRBV7-3 with TRBJ1-1; 9 nucleotides align to TRBD1. There are 15 residues in the CDR3. Germline CDR1 reads SGHTA; CDR2 reads FQGTGA. Trimming took 4 bases from V and 10 from J; bases not matched to a gene: 13. The CDR3 reads CASSSNPRDRDGAFF. The CDR3, as DNA: TGTGCCAGCAGCTCCAACCCTAGGGACAGGGACGGAGCTTTCTTT. The full variable domain, completed using reference TRBV7-3 and TRBJ1-1, is GAGVSQTPSNKVTEKGKYVELRCDPISGHTALYWYRQSLGQGPEFLIYFQGTGAADDSGLPNDRFFAVRPEGSVSTLKIQRTERGDSAVYLCASSSNPRDRDGAFFGQGTRLTVV.

The V gene is TRBV6-4, the J gene TRBJ2-5, with 10 bases fitting TRBD2. In germline, CDR1 is MRHNA, CDR2 SNTAGT. The J segment lost 11 bases and the V segment lost 10 bases, leaving 13 bases of the junction unmatched. CDR3 length: 13 residues. Written as DNA, the CDR3 is TGTGCCACGGCGGTGGAACTAGCGGGACGTCAGTACTTC. Its translation is CATAVELAGRQYF.

The J gene is TRBJ1-4, the V gene TRBV29-1; tentative D call: TRBD1 (5 bases). Germline V CDR1 and CDR2: SQVTM, ANQGSEA. The ends were cut back, 7 bases at V and 7 bases at J, with 25 bases in the middle. The CDR3 covers 16 residues. CDR3 sequence: CSAILRPREEGEKLFF. CDR3 in DNA: TGCAGCGCCATCCTTAGGCCCAGGGAGGAAGGTGAAAAACTGTTTTTT.

A few counts support this clonotype. The chain recombines TRBV20-1 with TRBJ2-5; TRBD2 agrees at 8 bases. CDR1 is DFQATT and CDR2 is SNEGSKA in the germline V gene (reference sequence). The trim removed 3 bases at V and 0 bases at J, leaving 9 bases unmatched. The CDR3 is 16 residues long. The CDR3 loop reads CSASPLAGLYQETQYF. In DNA form, the CDR3 reads TGCAGTGCTAGCCCTCTAGCGGGCCTATACCAAGAGACCCAGTACTTC.

This rearrangement joins TRBV20-1 to TRBJ1-1; D is unclear. The germline V gene encodes CDR1 DFQATT and CDR2 SNEGSKA (reference sequence). The V end was cut by 1 base, the J end by 3 bases, with 6 bases between. This CDR3 has 12 amino acids. The CDR3 protein is CSARAWYTEAFF. In nucleotides, the CDR3 is TGCAGTGCTAGAGCGTGGTACACTGAAGCTTTCTTT.

This chain uses TRBV20-1 with TRBJ2-1, with 10 bases aligning to TRBD1. Germline trimming cut 3 bases from V and 8 bases from J; bases unmatched to any gene: 10. Germline lookup yields CDR1 DFQATT and CDR2 SNEGSKA (reference sequence). The CDR3 is made up of 15 amino acids. This chain's CDR3 is CSARGDRGHYDEQFF. For the CDR3, the DNA is TGCAGTGCTAGGGGCGACAGGGGGCATTATGATGAGCAGTTCTTC.

This clonotype came up a few times. CDR3 sequence (DNA): TGCAGTGCTAGCCTAGCGGGCACAGATACGCAGTATTTT. This gives the protein CSASLAGTDTQYF. The chain uses TRBV20-1 and TRBJ2-3; 7 bases fit TRBD2. Trimming removed 3 bases from V and 1 base from J; junction bases left unmatched: 1. The CDR3 sequence is 13 residues long. The germline V gene encodes CDR1 DFQATT and CDR2 SNEGSKA (reference sequence).

The rearrangement uses TRBV20-1 and TRBJ2-1; D may be TRBD2 (7 bases). Between the trimmed V and J ends, which lost 5 bases and 10 bases, there was a span of 18 bases. This CDR3 comprises 13 residues. Germline assignment: CDR1 DFQATT and CDR2 SNEGSKA (reference sequence). DNA for the CDR3: TGCAGTGCTGCCTCTGGGGGGGGCCGCGAGCAGTTCTTC. Translation gives CSAASGGGREQFF.

V is TRBV6-6 and J is TRBJ2-1, with a weak D call TRBD1 (5 bases). With 5 bases removed from V and 3 bases from J, the gap between germline ends came to 14 bases. Germline values: CDR1 MNHNY, CDR2 SVGAGI (reference sequence). The CDR3 length is 15 residues. CDR3 sequence: CASSLGAPVYNEQFF. The CDR3 DNA reads TGTGCCAGCAGTCTAGGGGCCCCCGTCTACAATGAGCAGTTCTTC.

This clonotype has ten or more counts. Relative to the germline gene, one junction end is altered; a read error may explain this. The V and J genes are TRBV5-1 and TRBJ2-3; D unresolved. The CDR3 covers 13 residues. Looked up from germline, CDR1 is SGHRS and CDR2 is YFSETQ. DNA for the CDR3: TGTGCCAGCAGCTTAGTGAGCACAGATACGCAGTATTTT. Amino acid sequence: CASSLVSTDTQYF.

This clonotype has just a few counts. The J gene is TRBJ1-5, the V gene TRBV10-3; TRBD1 aligns across 7 bases. Germline-derived CDR1 and CDR2 are ENHRY and SYGVKD. Trimming at V came to 5 bases and at J to 7 bases, leaving 8 bases not matched to a gene. The CDR3 consists of 14 residues. CDR3 coding DNA: TGTGCCATCAGTTCGACAGGGTTGGACCAGCCCCAGCATTTT. It translates to CAISSTGLDQPQHF.

This clonotype was picked up one time. The chain recombines TRBV5-1 with TRBJ2-5; 8 bases are shared with TRBD1. Looked up from germline, CDR1 is SGHRS and CDR2 is YFSETQ. Unmatched junction bases numbered 9, after V lost 4 bases and J lost 4 bases. This CDR3 spans 15 amino acids. CDR3 in amino acids: CASSERQGRLETQYF. The CDR3 bases are TGCGCCAGCAGCGAAAGACAGGGGCGCTTAGAGACCCAGTACTTC.

This clonotype appeared a few times. This chain links TRBV14 with TRBJ2-7; no definite D call. Between the trimmed V and J ends, which lost 4 bases and 6 bases, there was a span of 16 bases. The CDR3 has 14 amino acids. From germline, CDR1 is SGHDN and CDR2 FVKESK. The CDR3 coding sequence is TGTGCCAGCAGCCCGATCGGTCCTTATTCCGAGCAGTACTTC. It specifies CASSPIGPYSEQYF. The variable domain in full, completed from reference TRBV14 and TRBJ2-7, reads EAGVTQFPSHSVIEKGQTVTLRCDPISGHDNLYWYRRVMGKEIKFLLHFVKESKQDESGMPNNRFLAERTGGTYSTLKVQPAELEDSGVYFCASSPIGPYSEQYFGPGTRLTVT.

This clonotype has a handful of counts. This rearrangement joins TRBV6-6 to TRBJ1-6, with D perhaps TRBD1 (5 bases). CDR1 and CDR2 from the germline V gene are MNHNY and SVGAGI (reference sequence). This CDR3 spans 16 amino acids. Trimming shortened V by 2 bases and J by 2 bases, and 10 bases separated the two germline ends. CDR3: CASSYAQGPYNSPLHF. CDR3 DNA: TGTGCCAGCAGTTACGCCCAGGGCCCCTATAATTCACCCCTCCACTTT.

The chain couples TRBV30 to TRBJ2-5; D is undetermined. Trimming took off 4 bases at V and 4 bases at J, with 10 bases between the two ends. The germline CDR1 and CDR2 sequences are GTSNPN and SVGIG (reference sequence). CDR3 length: 12 amino acids. The CDR3 here is CAWNSPRETQYF. The CDR3, as DNA: TGTGCCTGGAACAGTCCGAGAGAGACCCAGTACTTC.

The sample holds one count of this clonotype. The genes are TRBV6-6 and TRBJ1-2; TRBD1 is a possible D gene (6 bases). This CDR3 region has 15 residues. Germline V lookup: CDR1 MNHNY, CDR2 SVGAGI (reference sequence). The V end was cut by 8 bases, the J end by 0 bases, with 16 bases between. CDR3 bases: TGTGCCAGCGGGTACAGGGAAACAGCTAACTATGGCTACACCTTC. Translated: CASGYRETANYGYTF.

The genes are TRBV3-1 and TRBJ1-2; the match to TRBD1 covers 8 bases. From germline, CDR1 is LGHDT and CDR2 YNNKEL (reference sequence). This CDR3 is 13 amino acids long. V dropped 6 bases and J dropped 7; count of bases not matched to a gene: 7. The CDR3 sequence is CASRWGTGGGYTF. The CDR3 region has the DNA TGTGCCAGCAGGTGGGGGACAGGAGGTGGCTACACCTTC.